Shown below are 23 T cell receptor beta chains from a single sample sequenced in a study of T cells in Graves' hyperthyroidism and ophthalmopathy. TCR beta CDR3 regions were amplified from RNA transcripts. Carried out on the TCR CDR3, a first-round RT-PCR used the HTBI primer set. TCRdb recomputed calls from the multiplex PCR reads with MiXCR, one row per CDR3 protein. The sample contains just under 750,000 distinct CDR3 sequences, roughly a third of which appear only once. Sample: blood. Receptors were obtained from a woman between 35 and 50 years old with Graves' hyperthyroidism.

There are a few counts of this clonotype. The genes are TRBV25-1 and TRBJ1-2, with D possibly being TRBD1 (6 bases). In germline, CDR1 is MGHDK, CDR2 SYGVNS. Trimming pared 6 bases from V and 6 bases from J, leaving 23 bases between. The CDR3 contains 16 residues. The CDR3 spells CASSQVGGQTSNGYTF. DNA for the CDR3: TGTGCCAGCAGCCAAGTCGGTGGACAGACCTCTAATGGCTACACCTTC.

CDR3 residues: CSASSRTGTNEQFF. CDR3 nucleotide sequence: TGCAGTGCCTCGTCACGGACTGGTACGAATGAGCAGTTCTTC. The chain joins TRBV20-1 to TRBJ2-7, with a possible D match to TRBD2 (5 bases). The J call may be wrong; the DNA end is better matched by TRBJ2-1. Germline V CDR1 and CDR2: DFQATT, SNEGSKA (reference sequence). The CDR3 runs 14 residues.

This clonotype was counted a few times. The chain links TRBV5-6 to TRBJ1-1; D not certain. Germline values: CDR1 SGHDT, CDR2 YYEEEE. CDR3 length equals 12 residues. V lost 4 bases and J lost 8, with 12 bases in between. CDR3 bases: TGTGCCAGCAGCCGAGGAGGACGGGAAGCTTTCTTT. It specifies CASSRGGREAFF.

The chain employs TRBV6-1 and TRBJ1-6, with D perhaps TRBD1 (5 bases). Trimming took off 8 bases at V and 8 bases at J, with 13 bases between the two ends. Per the germline V gene, CDR1 is MNHNS and CDR2 is SASEGT. The CDR3 totals 13 residues. DNA for the CDR3: TGTGCCAGCTGGGGCGAATTCGATTCACCCCTCCACTTT. Translating gives CASWGEFDSPLHF.

The chain combines TRBV12-5 with TRBJ2-1, with D possibly being TRBD2 (6 bases). From germline, CDR1 is LGHNT and CDR2 FRNRAP. This CDR3 region has 13 residues. The CDR3 spells CASSLRGTNEQFF. For the CDR3, the DNA is TGTGCCAGCAGCCTGCGGGGAACGAATGAGCAGTTCTTC.

This clonotype showed up many times. The V call is TRBV20-1, the J call TRBJ2-7, with 7 positions matching TRBD1. V lost 5 bases, J lost 2 bases, and 9 bases stayed unmatched. The CDR3 runs to 14 residues. CDR1 DFQATT and CDR2 SNEGSKA come from the germline V gene (reference sequence). CDR3 sequence: CSALTGLSTYEQYF. The DNA for the CDR3 is TGCAGTGCTTTGACAGGGCTGTCAACCTACGAGCAGTACTTC.

This clonotype was counted a few times. This chain uses TRBV9 with TRBJ1-4, with D perhaps TRBD1 (6 bases). The CDR3 is made up of 16 amino acids. Germline values: CDR1 SGDLS, CDR2 YYNGEE. Trimming cost V 4 bases and J 8 bases, with 21 bases left between them. CDR3 sequence (DNA): TGTGCCAGCAGCCCCGCCGGAGGGGGAGTTTACGAAAAACTGTTTTTT. Its protein is CASSPAGGGVYEKLFF.

This clonotype was found many times. This chain uses TRBV2 with TRBJ1-4; no clear D. CDR1 is SNHLY and CDR2 is FYNNEI in the germline V gene. CDR3 length: 14 amino acids. V lost 7 bases and J lost 0, with 9 bases in between. The CDR3 sequence is CASIAQATNEKLFF. The CDR3 coding sequence is TGTGCCAGCATTGCCCAAGCAACTAATGAAAAACTGTTTTTT.

Notes on this clonotype: This may arise from a read error, as a much more abundant clone is one base away. The chain carries TRBV29-1 and TRBJ2-5; the D gene could be TRBD1 or TRBD2 (5 bases each). Per germline, CDR1 SQVTM and CDR2 ANQGSEA. V was pared by 6 bases and J by 0 bases, with 14 bases between. This CDR3 has 14 residues. CDR3: CSVRDLRYQETQYF. In DNA, the CDR3 is TGCAGCGTCCGGGACCTAAGGTACCAAGAGACCCAGTACTTC.

The rearrangement uses TRBV19 and TRBJ1-2; TRBD1 agrees at 12 bases. V shed 0 bases, J shed 7 bases, and the junction held 6 bases outside the gene matches. The germline gives CDR1 LNHDA, CDR2 SQIVND (reference sequence). CDR3 length: 16 amino acids. The CDR3 DNA sequence: TGTGCCAGTAGTATAGAGGGGGGACAGGGGGCGCGTGGCTACACCTTC. Translation gives CASSIEGGQGARGYTF.

The gene calls are TRBV5-4 and TRBJ2-2; the D gene could be TRBD1 or TRBD2 (6 bases each). The length of the CDR3 is 15 residues. CDR1 and CDR2 from the germline V gene are SGHNT and YYREEE (reference sequence). V was trimmed by 4 bases and J by 5 bases, leaving 15 bases between them. The CDR3 sequence: CASSIDLGGTGELFF. CDR3 nucleotide sequence: TGTGCCAGCAGCATAGATCTAGGGGGGACCGGGGAGCTGTTTTTT. The variable domain in full, completed from reference TRBV5-4 and TRBJ2-2, reads ETGVTQSPTHLIKTRGQQVTLRCSSQSGHNTVSWYQQALGQGPQFIFQYYREEENGRGNFPPRFSGLQFPNYSSELNVNALELDDSALYLCASSIDLGGTGELFFGEGSRLTVL.

The rearrangement uses TRBV5-4 and TRBJ2-7, with D unresolved. The V and J ends lost 5 bases and 6 bases respectively, with 21 bases between them. The germline V gene has CDR1 SGHNT and CDR2 YYREEE (reference sequence). The length of the CDR3 is 15 residues. CDR3 nucleotide sequence: TGTGCCAGCAGTTTAGACCTCGGGTCGCTTAGCGAGCAGTACTTC. It encodes CASSLDLGSLSEQYF.

With respect to this clonotype: This could be a read error, since a much larger clone is one nucleotide away. The gene calls are TRBV10-1 and TRBJ1-1, with TRBD1 as a possible D gene (6 bases). Trimming removed 5 bases at V and 6 bases at J, with 13 bases between. The CDR3 extends over 13 amino acids. Germline loops: CDR1 WNHNN, CDR2 SYGVQD (reference sequence). In DNA form, the CDR3 reads TGCGCCAGCAGTCCAACAGGGAAACCTGAAGCTTTCTTT. It specifies CASSPTGKPEAFF.

A word on this clonotype: Germline and junction disagree at one end, which may indicate a read error. The chain is built from TRBV29-1 and TRBJ2-2; TRBD2 agrees at 8 bases. The CDR3 has 15 residues. Germline V CDR1 and CDR2: SQVTM, ANQGSEA. CDR3 in amino acids: CAVGGGGLDTGELFF. As DNA, the CDR3 is TGTGCCGTTGGTGGCGGGGGGCTGGACACCGGGGAGCTGTTTTTT.

This chain links TRBV5-4 with TRBJ1-2, with no clear D. This CDR3 is built from 12 residues. Germline CDR1 and CDR2: SGHNT and YYREEE (reference sequence). Trimming removed 0 bases at V and 7 bases at J, with 7 bases between. CDR3 loop: CASSLEAVGYTF. The CDR3 DNA is TGTGCCAGCAGCTTGGAGGCGGTTGGCTACACCTTC.

The chain uses TRBV6-1 and TRBJ1-1; no clear D gene. The CDR3 totals 13 residues. The germline V gene encodes CDR1 MNHNS and CDR2 SASEGT. The V end lost 6 bases, the J end lost 1 base, and 9 bases lay between the germline ends. The CDR3 here is CASRLYRNTEAFF. CDR3 sequence (DNA): TGTGCCAGCAGACTCTACAGGAACACTGAAGCTTTCTTT.

The V gene is TRBV7-2, the J gene TRBJ1-4; D perhaps matches TRBD1 (5 bases). CDR3 size: 13 residues. The germline V gene has CDR1 SGHTA and CDR2 FQGNSA. V lost 4 bases and J lost 7, with 10 bases in between. CDR3 sequence: CASSYRRGEKLFF. Written as DNA, the CDR3 is TGTGCCAGCAGCTACCGGAGGGGTGAAAAACTGTTTTTT.

This clonotype was detected a few times. The chain carries TRBV6-2 or TRBV6-3 and TRBJ2-1, with 7 bases lining up with TRBD2. The CDR3 consists of 11 residues. CDR1 is MNHEY, CDR2 SVGEGT, per germline. V shed 8 bases, J shed 10 bases, and the junction held 5 bases outside the gene matches. Here the CDR3 reads CASGFSGEQFF. The CDR3 bases are TGTGCCAGCGGGTTTAGCGGGGAGCAGTTCTTC.

In regard to this clonotype: This may stem from a read error, because a much larger clone lies one nucleotide away. The chain uses TRBV20-1 and TRBJ2-7; D possibly matches TRBD1 or TRBD2 (6 bases each). This CDR3 has 12 amino acids. CDR1 is DFQATT, CDR2 SNEGSKA, per germline (reference sequence). The CDR3 region has the DNA TGCAGCTTGAGGGGGGCCGGTTATGCGCAGTACTTC. Translating gives CSLRGAGYAQYF.

Remarks on this clonotype: A much larger clone sits a single nucleotide away, making a read error possible. The chain has TRBV5-1 and TRBJ1-2, with no clear D. Germline CDR1 reads SGHRS; CDR2 reads YFSETQ. CDR3 size: 13 residues. The V end lost 4 bases, the J end lost 8 bases, and 15 bases lay between the germline ends. The CDR3 DNA sequence: TGCGCCAGCAGCACAACCGGTCTGCGGGGCTACACCTTC. Amino acids: CASSTTGLRGYTF.

This clonotype was seen a single time. This may come from a read error, since a much larger clone is one base off. The chain has TRBV2 and TRBJ1-6, with 8 bases matching TRBD1. The CDR3 runs 15 residues. Germline V gene data show CDR1 as SNHLY and CDR2 as FYNNEI. V lost 6 bases and J lost 10; bases outside the gene matches: 11. CDR3: CASSPQDREGSPLHF. Written as DNA, the CDR3 is TGTGCCAGCAGCCCCCAGGACAGGGAAGGATCACCCCTCCACTTT. The full variable domain, completed using reference TRBV2 and TRBJ1-6, is EPEVTQTPSHQVTQMGQEVILRCVPISNHLYFYWYRQILGQKVEFLVSFYNNEISEKSEIFDDQFSVERPDGSNFTLKIRSTKLEDSAMYFCASSPQDREGSPLHFGNGTRLTVT.

This clonotype was picked up many times. The genes are TRBV7-9 and TRBJ1-2; TRBD1 matches 9 bases. This CDR3 is 14 amino acids long. Looked up from germline, CDR1 is SEHNR and CDR2 is FQNEAQ (reference sequence). Trimming at V came to 5 bases and at J to 6 bases, leaving 7 bases not matched to a gene. CDR3 protein: CASSRTGGADGYTF. The CDR3 coding sequence is TGTGCCAGCAGCCGAACAGGGGGCGCCGATGGCTACACCTTC.

The V call is TRBV28, the J call TRBJ2-7; tentative D call: TRBD2 (7 bases). V was pared by 6 bases and J by 2 bases, with 20 bases between. The CDR3 sequence is 16 residues long. Germline V gives CDR1 MDHEN, CDR2 SYDVKM. CDR3 DNA sequence: TGTGCCAGCAGGAGGGGGGGGAGCCCTCTAACCTACGAGCAGTACTTC. Translating it yields CASRRGGSPLTYEQYF.